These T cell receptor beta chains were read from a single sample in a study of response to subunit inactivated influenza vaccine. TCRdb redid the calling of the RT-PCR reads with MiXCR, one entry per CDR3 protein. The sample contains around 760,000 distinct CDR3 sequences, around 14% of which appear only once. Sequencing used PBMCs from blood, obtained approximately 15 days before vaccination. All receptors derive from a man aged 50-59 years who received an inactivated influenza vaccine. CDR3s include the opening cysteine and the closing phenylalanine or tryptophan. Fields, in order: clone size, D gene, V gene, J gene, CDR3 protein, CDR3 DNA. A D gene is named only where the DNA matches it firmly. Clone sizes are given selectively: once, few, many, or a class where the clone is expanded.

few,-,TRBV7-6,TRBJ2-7,CASSDTGYEQYF,TGTGCCAGCAGCGACACAGGGTACGAGCAGTACTTC
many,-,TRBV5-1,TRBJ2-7,CASSRGAGSSYEQYF,TGCGCCAGCAGCCGGGGGGCAGGGAGCTCCTACGAGCAGTACTTC
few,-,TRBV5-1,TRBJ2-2,CASSLEWRGNTGELFF,TGCGCCAGCAGCTTGGAGTGGCGGGGGAACACCGGGGAGCTGTTTTTT
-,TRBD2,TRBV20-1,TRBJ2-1,CSARGGLAVPEQFF,TGCAGTGCTAGAGGGGGACTAGCGGTCCCTGAGCAGTTCTTC
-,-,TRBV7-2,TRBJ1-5,CASSLVGGENQPQHF,TGTGCCAGCAGCTTAGTCGGAGGAGAGAATCAGCCCCAGCATTTT
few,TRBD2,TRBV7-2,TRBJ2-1,CASSRTAGGGGNEQFF,TGTGCCAGCAGCAGAACAGCGGGAGGGGGAGGCAATGAGCAGTTCTTC
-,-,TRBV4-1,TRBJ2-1,CASSQGPAGHEQFF,TGCGCCAGCAGCCAAGGCCCAGCGGGTCATGAGCAGTTCTTC
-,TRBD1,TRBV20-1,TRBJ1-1,CSARRQGAYTEAFF,TGCAGTGCTAGACGACAGGGGGCCTACACTGAAGCTTTCTTT
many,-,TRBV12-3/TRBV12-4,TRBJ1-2,CASSSSVLRRHGYTF,TGTGCCAGCAGTTCCTCGGTCCTCCGGCGGCATGGCTACACCTTC
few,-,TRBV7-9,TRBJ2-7,CASTELRTVEQYF,TGTGCCAGCACCGAACTAAGGACAGTCGAGCAGTACTTC
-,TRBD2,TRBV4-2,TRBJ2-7,CASSQVSTGSRTSF,TGTGCCAGCAGCCAAGTTTCAACGGGTTCCCGGACTAGCTTC
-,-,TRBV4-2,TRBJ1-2,CASSHLGPAGYTF,TGTGCCAGCAGCCATCTCGGACCGGCTGGCTACACCTTC
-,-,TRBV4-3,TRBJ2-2,CASREESGANTGELFF,TGCGCCAGCAGGGAGGAATCGGGTGCGAACACCGGGGAGCTGTTTTTT
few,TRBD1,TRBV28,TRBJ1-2,CASSFPLGTGDYGYTF,TGTGCCAGCAGTTTCCCCCTCGGGACAGGGGACTATGGCTACACCTTC
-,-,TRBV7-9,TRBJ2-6,CASSTDRTSGANVLTF,TGTGCCAGCAGCACCGACAGGACCTCTGGGGCCAACGTCCTGACTTTC
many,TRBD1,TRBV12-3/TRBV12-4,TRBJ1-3,CASSPGQPVVDTIYF,TGTGCCAGCAGTCCGGGACAGCCGGTGGTAGACACCATATATTTT
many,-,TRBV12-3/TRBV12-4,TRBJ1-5,CASSPSGDQPQHF,TGTGCCAGCAGCCCTAGCGGAGATCAGCCCCAGCATTTT
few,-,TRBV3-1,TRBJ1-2,CASSYPSGGRNGYTF,TGTGCCAGCAGTTACCCCAGCGGGGGGCGAAATGGCTACACCTTC
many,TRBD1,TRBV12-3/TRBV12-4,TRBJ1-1,CASSRQGGTEAFF,TGTGCCAGCAGTCGACAGGGTGGCACTGAAGCTTTCTTT
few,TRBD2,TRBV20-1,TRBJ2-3,CSARDLAGGPADTQYF,TGCAGTGCTAGAGATCTAGCGGGGGGGCCCGCAGATACGCAGTATTTT
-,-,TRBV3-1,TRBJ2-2,CASSHRDTGELFF,TGTGCCAGCAGCCACCGGGACACCGGGGAGCTGTTTTTT
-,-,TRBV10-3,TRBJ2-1,CAISDWGTGTYNEQFF,TGTGCCATCAGTGATTGGGGGACGGGGACCTACAATGAGCAGTTCTTC
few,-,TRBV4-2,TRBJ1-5,CASSHTGTDDEPQHF,TGTGCCAGCAGCCATACCGGGACGGACGACGAGCCCCAGCATTTT
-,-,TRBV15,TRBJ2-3,CATSPLYTDTQYF,TGTGCCACCAGTCCCCTCTACACAGATACGCAGTATTTT
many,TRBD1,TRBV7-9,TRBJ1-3,CASSPGTATFSGNTIYF,TGTGCCAGCAGCCCGGGGACAGCCACCTTCTCTGGAAACACCATATATTTT
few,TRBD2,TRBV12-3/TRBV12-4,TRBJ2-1,CASRLSGGTHNEQFF,TGTGCCAGCAGGCTAAGCGGGGGGACCCACAATGAGCAGTTCTTC
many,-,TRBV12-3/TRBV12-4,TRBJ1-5,CASSLADSNQPQHF,TGTGCCAGCAGTTTGGCGGATAGCAATCAGCCCCAGCATTTT
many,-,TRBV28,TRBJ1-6,CASSRRERALHF,TGTGCCAGCAGCCGACGGGAAAGGGCCCTCCACTTT
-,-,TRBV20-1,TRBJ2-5,CSVPSYETQYF,TGCAGTGTCCCGAGTTATGAGACCCAGTACTTC
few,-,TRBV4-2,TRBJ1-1,CASSQVGDYLKAFF,TGTGCCAGCAGCCAAGTCGGCGACTACCTAAAAGCTTTCTTT
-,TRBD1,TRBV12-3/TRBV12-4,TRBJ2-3,CASSPIPQGTQYF,TGTGCCAGCAGTCCCATCCCACAGGGGACGCAGTATTTT